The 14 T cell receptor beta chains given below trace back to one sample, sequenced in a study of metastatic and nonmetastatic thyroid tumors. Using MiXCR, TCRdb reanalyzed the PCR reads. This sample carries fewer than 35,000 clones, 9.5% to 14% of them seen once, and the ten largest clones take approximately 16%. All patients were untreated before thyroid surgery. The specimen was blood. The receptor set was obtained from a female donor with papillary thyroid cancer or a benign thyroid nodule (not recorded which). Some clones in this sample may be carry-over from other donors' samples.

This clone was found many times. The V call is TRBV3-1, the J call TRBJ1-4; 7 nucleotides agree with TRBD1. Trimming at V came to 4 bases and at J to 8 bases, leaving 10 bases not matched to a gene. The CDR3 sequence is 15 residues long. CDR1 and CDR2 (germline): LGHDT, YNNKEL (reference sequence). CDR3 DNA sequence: TGTGCCAGCAGCCCAACAGGGGCGGCGGGCGAAAAACTGTTTTTT. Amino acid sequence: CASSPTGAAGEKLFF.

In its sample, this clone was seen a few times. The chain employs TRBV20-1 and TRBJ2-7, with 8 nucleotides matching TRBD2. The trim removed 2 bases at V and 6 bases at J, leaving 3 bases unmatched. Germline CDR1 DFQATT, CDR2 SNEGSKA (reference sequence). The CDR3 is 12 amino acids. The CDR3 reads CSARTGGVEQYF. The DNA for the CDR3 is TGCAGTGCTAGAACCGGGGGGGTCGAGCAGTACTTC.

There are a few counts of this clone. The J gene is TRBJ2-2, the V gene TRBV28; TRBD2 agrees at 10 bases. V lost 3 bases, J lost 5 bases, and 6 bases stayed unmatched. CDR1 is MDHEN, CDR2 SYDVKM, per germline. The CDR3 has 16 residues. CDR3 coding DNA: TGTGCCAGCAGTTTCCCTAGCGGGAGTCGTACCGGGGAGCTGTTTTTT. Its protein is CASSFPSGSRTGELFF.

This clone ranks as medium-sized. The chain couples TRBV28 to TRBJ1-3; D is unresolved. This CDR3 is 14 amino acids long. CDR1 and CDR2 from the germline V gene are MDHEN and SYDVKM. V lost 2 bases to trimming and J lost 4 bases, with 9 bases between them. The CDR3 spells CASSLKGAGNTIYF. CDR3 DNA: TGTGCCAGCAGTTTAAAGGGTGCCGGAAACACCATATATTTT. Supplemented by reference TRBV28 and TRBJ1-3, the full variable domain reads DVKVTQSSRYLVKRTGEKVFLECVQDMDHENMFWYRQDPGLGLRLIYFSYDVKMKEKGDIPEGYSVSREKKERFSLILESASTNQTSMYLCASSLKGAGNTIYFGEGSWLTVV.

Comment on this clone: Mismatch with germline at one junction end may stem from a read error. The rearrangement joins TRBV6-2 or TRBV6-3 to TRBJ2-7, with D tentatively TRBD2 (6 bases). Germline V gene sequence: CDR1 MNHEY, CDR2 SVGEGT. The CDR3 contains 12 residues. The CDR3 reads CTSSRPAAGTYF. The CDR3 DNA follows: TGTACCAGCAGCCGCCCCGCCGCGGGGACGTACTTC.

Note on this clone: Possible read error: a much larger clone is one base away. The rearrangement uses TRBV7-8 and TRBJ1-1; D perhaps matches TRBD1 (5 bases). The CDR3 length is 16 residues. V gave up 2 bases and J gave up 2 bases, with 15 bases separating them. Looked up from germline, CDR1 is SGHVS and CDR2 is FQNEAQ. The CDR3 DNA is TGTGCCAGCAGCTTACGTGAGGGACCGTTAAACACTGAAGCTTTCTTT. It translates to CASSLREGPLNTEAFF.

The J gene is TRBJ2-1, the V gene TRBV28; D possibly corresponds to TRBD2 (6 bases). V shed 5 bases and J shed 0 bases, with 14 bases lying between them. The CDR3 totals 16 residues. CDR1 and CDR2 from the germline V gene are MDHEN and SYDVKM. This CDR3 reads CASSPLAVSSYNEQFF. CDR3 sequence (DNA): TGTGCCAGCAGTCCCTTAGCGGTAAGCTCCTACAATGAGCAGTTCTTC. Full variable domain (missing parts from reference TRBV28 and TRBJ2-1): DVKVTQSSRYLVKRTGEKVFLECVQDMDHENMFWYRQDPGLGLRLIYFSYDVKMKEKGDIPEGYSVSREKKERFSLILESASTNQTSMYLCASSPLAVSSYNEQFFGPGTRLTVL.

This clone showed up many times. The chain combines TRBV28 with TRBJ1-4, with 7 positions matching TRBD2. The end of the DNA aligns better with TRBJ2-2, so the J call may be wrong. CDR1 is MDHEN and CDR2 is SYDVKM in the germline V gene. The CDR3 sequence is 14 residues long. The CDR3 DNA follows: TGTGCCAGCAGAAACTGGGGGGGAACCCAGGAGCTGTTTTTT. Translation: CASRNWGGTQELFF.

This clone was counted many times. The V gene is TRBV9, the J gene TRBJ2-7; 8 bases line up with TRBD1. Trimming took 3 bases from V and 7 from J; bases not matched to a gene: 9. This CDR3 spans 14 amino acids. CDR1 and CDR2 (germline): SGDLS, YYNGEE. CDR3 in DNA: TGTGCCAGCAGCGGGAGGCAGGGGGCGGGGGAGCAGTACTTC. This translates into CASSGRQGAGEQYF. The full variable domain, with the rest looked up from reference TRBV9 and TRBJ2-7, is DSGVTQTPKHLITATGQRVTLRCSPRSGDLSVYWYQQSLDQGLQFLIQYYNGEERAKGNILERFSAQQFPDLHSELNLSSLELGDSALYFCASSGRQGAGEQYFGPGTRLTVT.

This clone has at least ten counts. CDR3 residues: CASSSGLYNEQFF. In nucleotides, the CDR3 is TGTGCCAGCAGTAGCGGGCTGTACAATGAGCAGTTCTTC. J is TRBJ2-1 and V is TRBV6-2 or TRBV6-3, with D possibly matching TRBD2 (6 bases). V was pared by 5 bases and J by 4 bases, with 9 bases between. The CDR3 loop spans 13 amino acids. Germline CDR1 MNHEY, CDR2 SVGEGT.

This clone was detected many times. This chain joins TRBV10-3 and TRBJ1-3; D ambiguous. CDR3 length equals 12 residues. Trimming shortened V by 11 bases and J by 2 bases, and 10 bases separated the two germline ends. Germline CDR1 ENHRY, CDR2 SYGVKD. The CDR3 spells CAALWAGNTIYF. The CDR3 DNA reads TGTGCCGCCTTGTGGGCTGGAAACACCATATATTTT.

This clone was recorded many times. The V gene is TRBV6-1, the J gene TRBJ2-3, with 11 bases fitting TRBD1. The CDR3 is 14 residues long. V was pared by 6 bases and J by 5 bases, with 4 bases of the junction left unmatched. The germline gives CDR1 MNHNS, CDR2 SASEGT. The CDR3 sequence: CASRDRGPGDTQYF. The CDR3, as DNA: TGTGCCAGCAGGGACAGGGGGCCGGGAGATACGCAGTATTTT.

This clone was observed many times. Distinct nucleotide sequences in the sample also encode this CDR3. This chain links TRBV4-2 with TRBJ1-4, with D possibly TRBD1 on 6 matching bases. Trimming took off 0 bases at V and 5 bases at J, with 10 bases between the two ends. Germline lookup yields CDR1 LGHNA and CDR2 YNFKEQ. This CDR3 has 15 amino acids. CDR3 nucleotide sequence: TGTGCCAGCAGCCAAGAGGACAGACTCAATGAAAAACTGTTTTTT. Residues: CASSQEDRLNEKLFF.

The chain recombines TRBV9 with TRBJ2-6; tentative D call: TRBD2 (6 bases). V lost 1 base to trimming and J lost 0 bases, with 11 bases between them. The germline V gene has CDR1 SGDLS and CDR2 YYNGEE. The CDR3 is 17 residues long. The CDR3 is CASSVLGGFSGANVLTF. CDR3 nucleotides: TGTGCCAGCAGCGTACTTGGGGGGTTCTCTGGGGCCAACGTCCTGACTTTC.